Below are 32 T cell receptor beta chains sequenced from a single sample in a study of cytomegalovirus exposure and HLA in healthy donors. The PCR was carried out with 60 Vbeta primers and 13 Jbeta primers. Using immunoSEQ multiplex PCR, the repertoire was profiled, and TCRdb retains in-frame clones only, with some absent. The repertoire holds approximately 170,000 clones, with 77% as singletons. The sequenced material came from PBMCs. These receptors came from a woman in her forties in good health and CMV-seropositive.

The sample holds a few counts of this clone. The rearrangement links TRBV19 to TRBJ2-1; 8 bases line up with TRBD1. V gave up 4 bases and J gave up 8 bases; unmatched junction bases: 13. Germline values: CDR1 LNHDA, CDR2 SQIVND (reference sequence). The CDR3 is 16 amino acids. CDR3 region: CASSRRTGSNGDEQFF. The CDR3 nucleotides are TGTGCCAGTAGTAGGAGGACAGGGTCTAATGGCGATGAGCAGTTCTTC.

This clone appeared a single time. This sequence joins TRBV2 and TRBJ2-1; a possible D gene is TRBD2 (5 bases). The CDR3 is 15 amino acids. CDR1 and CDR2 (germline): SNHLY, FYNNEI. The germline V and J ends were trimmed by 10 bases and 0 bases, with 16 bases remaining between them. The CDR3 nucleotides read TGTGCCACCCACTTGGACTTTAGCTCCTACAATGAGCAGTTCTTC. Protein product: CATHLDFSSYNEQFF.

V and J are TRBV29-1 and TRBJ2-1, with 9 bases that match TRBD1. V dropped 5 bases and J dropped 7; count of bases not matched to a gene: 18. The CDR3 sequence is 17 residues long. CDR1 and CDR2 (germline): SQVTM, ANQGSEA. CDR3 loop: CSVTRLGDRGKRNEQFF. The CDR3 nucleotides read TGCAGCGTTACGAGACTTGGCGACAGGGGGAAAAGGAATGAGCAGTTCTTC.

The chain has TRBV27 and TRBJ2-2; TRBD2 agrees at 10 bases. V shed 5 bases, J shed 7 bases, and the junction held 7 bases outside the gene matches. CDR3 length: 15 amino acids. The germline gives CDR1 MNHEY, CDR2 SMNVEV (reference sequence). The chain's CDR3 is CASSGLAGVNGELFF. CDR3 nucleotide sequence: TGTGCCAGCAGTGGCCTAGCGGGAGTCAACGGGGAGCTGTTTTTT.

This clone was seen a handful of times. The chain employs TRBV4-1 and TRBJ2-7, with 9 bases lining up with TRBD2. With V trimmed by 3 bases and J by 2 bases, 11 bases remained unmatched. In germline, CDR1 is MGHRA, CDR2 YSYEKL. There are 17 residues in the CDR3. The CDR3 spells CASSQAMLAGPTYEQYF. CDR3 nucleotide sequence: TGCGCCAGCAGCCAGGCGATGCTAGCGGGGCCCACCTACGAGCAGTACTTC.

This clone appeared a single time. The J gene is TRBJ1-5, the V gene TRBV11-2, with a possible D match to TRBD1 (6 bases). CDR1 is SGHAT, CDR2 FQNNGV, per germline. V was clipped by 4 bases and J by 1 base, with 11 bases between them. This CDR3 has 15 amino acids. The DNA for the CDR3 is TGTGCCAGCAGCTCGAACGGACAGAGCAATCAGCCCCAGCATTTT. It yields the protein CASSSNGQSNQPQHF.

The chain employs TRBV27 and TRBJ2-5; D possibly corresponds to TRBD1 (6 bases). The germline V gene has CDR1 MNHEY and CDR2 SMNVEV (reference sequence). Trimming shortened V by 1 base and J by 3 bases, and 6 bases separated the two germline ends. There are 13 residues in the CDR3. The CDR3 protein is CASSLYREETQYF. CDR3 nucleotide sequence: TGTGCCAGCAGTTTATACAGGGAAGAGACCCAGTACTTC.

This rearrangement joins TRBV2 to TRBJ2-4; tentative D call: TRBD1 (6 bases). Germline CDR1 SNHLY, CDR2 FYNNEI. Trimming removed 7 bases from V and 0 bases from J, with 13 bases in between. The CDR3 loop spans 15 amino acids. The CDR3 is CASKGGTIAKNIQYF. The CDR3, as DNA: TGTGCCAGCAAAGGGGGAACGATAGCCAAAAACATTCAGTACTTC.

This clone was observed once. This chain links TRBV7-9 with TRBJ1-2; 8 bases agree with TRBD1. Germline trimming cut 11 bases from V and 2 bases from J; bases unmatched to any gene: 7. From germline, CDR1 is SEHNR and CDR2 FQNEAQ (reference sequence). The CDR3 has 13 amino acids. CDR3 protein: CAGRTGQNYGYTF. Here the CDR3 DNA reads TGTGCCGGACGGACAGGGCAAAACTATGGCTACACCTTC.

The V gene is TRBV2, the J gene TRBJ1-5, with D tentatively TRBD1 (5 bases). V lost 8 bases to trimming and J lost 0 bases, with 8 bases between them. The germline CDR1 and CDR2 sequences are SNHLY and FYNNEI. This CDR3 region has 13 residues. The DNA for the CDR3 is TGTGCCAGCGACGGGGGTAGCAATCAGCCCCAGCATTTT. Translation gives CASDGGSNQPQHF. The complete variable domain, with remaining parts taken from reference TRBV2 and TRBJ1-5, reads EPEVTQTPSHQVTQMGQEVILRCVPISNHLYFYWYRQILGQKVEFLVSFYNNEISEKSEIFDDQFSVERPDGSNFTLKIRSTKLEDSAMYFCASDGGSNQPQHFGDGTRLSIL.

The V and J genes are TRBV5-1 and TRBJ1-6; D not certain. Trimming took 0 bases from V and 6 from J, leaving 10 bases between them. CDR1 and CDR2 from the germline V gene are SGHRS and YFSETQ. The CDR3 is 15 amino acids. The CDR3, as DNA: TGCGCCAGCAGCTTGGAGGGAGAGGGTAATTCACCCCTCCACTTT. It translates to CASSLEGEGNSPLHF. Supplemented by reference TRBV5-1 and TRBJ1-6, the full variable domain reads KAGVTQTPRYLIKTRGQQVTLSCSPISGHRSVSWYQQTPGQGLQFLFEYFSETQRNKGNFPGRFSGRQFSNSRSEMNVSTLELGDSALYLCASSLEGEGNSPLHFGNGTRLTVT.

The chain joins TRBV28 to TRBJ1-1, with D possibly TRBD1 on 6 matching bases. The germline V gene encodes CDR1 MDHEN and CDR2 SYDVKM. V lost 9 bases to trimming and J lost 2 bases, with 13 bases between them. This CDR3 is 13 amino acids long. CDR3 sequence: CASQDSFNTEAFF. The CDR3 nucleotides are TGTGCCAGTCAGGACAGCTTCAACACTGAAGCTTTCTTT.

The V and J genes are TRBV7-2 and TRBJ2-1, with unresolved D. This CDR3 spans 14 amino acids. Per the germline V gene, CDR1 is SGHTA and CDR2 is FQGNSA. Trimming left V 2 bases short and J 10 bases short, with 15 bases between. The CDR3 reads CASSLRHYPGEQFF. CDR3 DNA: TGTGCCAGCAGCTTAAGGCACTATCCCGGGGAGCAGTTCTTC. The full variable domain, with the rest looked up from reference TRBV7-2 and TRBJ2-1, is GAGVSQSPSNKVTEKGKDVELRCDPISGHTALYWYRQSLGQGLEFLIYFQGNSAPDKSGLPSDRFSAERTGGSVSTLTIQRTQQEDSAVYLCASSLRHYPGEQFFGPGTRLTVL.

The chain has TRBV18 and TRBJ1-1; 10 bases match TRBD1. Germline CDR1 is KGHSH and CDR2 is LQKENI. The CDR3 length is 17 residues. V dropped 2 bases and J dropped 6; count of bases not matched to a gene: 12. The chain's CDR3 is CASSPFLLDRGVAEAFF. CDR3 in DNA: TGTGCCAGCTCACCATTTTTATTGGACAGGGGGGTGGCTGAAGCTTTCTTT.

The gene calls are TRBV5-1 and TRBJ2-6; perhaps TRBD1 as D (6 bases). The CDR3 has 17 residues. Germline loops: CDR1 SGHRS, CDR2 YFSETQ. Trimming took 4 bases from V and 0 from J, leaving 14 bases between them. CDR3 DNA sequence: TGCGCCAGCAGCCCAACCGGGACAAACTCTGGGGCCAACGTCCTGACTTTC. This sequence encodes CASSPTGTNSGANVLTF.

This clone was seen only a few times. The rearrangement joins TRBV7-2 to TRBJ1-6, with 8 bases lining up with TRBD1. V shed 3 bases, J shed 7 bases, and the junction held 5 bases outside the gene matches. CDR1 SGHTA and CDR2 FQGNSA come from the germline V gene. The CDR3 is 15 residues long. CDR3 nucleotides: TGTGCCAGCAGCTTGGACAGGGCCGAAAATTCACCCCTCCACTTT. Translation: CASSLDRAENSPLHF. Supplemented by reference TRBV7-2 and TRBJ1-6, the full variable domain reads GAGVSQSPSNKVTEKGKDVELRCDPISGHTALYWYRQSLGQGLEFLIYFQGNSAPDKSGLPSDRFSAERTGGSVSTLTIQRTQQEDSAVYLCASSLDRAENSPLHFGNGTRLTVT.

This clone was seen once. The genes are TRBV5-1 and TRBJ2-1, with 10 bases matching TRBD2. V lost 4 bases, J lost 6 bases, and 7 bases stayed unmatched. This CDR3 region has 15 residues. Germline CDR1 is SGHRS and CDR2 is YFSETQ. The CDR3 is CASSLATSGINEQFF. Written as DNA, the CDR3 is TGCGCCAGCAGCCTGGCTACTAGCGGGATCAATGAGCAGTTCTTC.

The V gene is TRBV19, the J gene TRBJ2-7; no clear D. Looked up from germline, CDR1 is LNHDA and CDR2 is SQIVND (reference sequence). The length of the CDR3 is 11 residues. V was shortened by 7 bases and J by 10 bases, with 14 bases between the two germline ends. CDR3 DNA sequence: TGTGCCAGTAATTATTTGCGGCGTCAGTACTTC. As protein: CASNYLRRQYF. Using reference TRBV19 and TRBJ2-7 for the parts outside the CDR3, the full variable domain is DGGITQSPKYLFRKEGQNVTLSCEQNLNHDAMYWYRQDPGQGLRLIYYSQIVNDFQKGDIAEGYSVSREKKESFPLTVTSAQKNPTAFYLCASNYLRRQYFGPGTRLTVT.

V usage is TRBV7-8 and J usage is TRBJ1-2; 7 bases are shared with TRBD1. Germline loops: CDR1 SGHVS, CDR2 FQNEAQ. The CDR3 is 15 residues long. V gave up 5 bases and J gave up 5 bases; unmatched junction bases: 11. In DNA form, the CDR3 reads TGTGCCAGCAGCCCAGGGGACAGTTGGCTTTATGGCTACACCTTC. Amino acid sequence: CASSPGDSWLYGYTF.

The rearrangement joins TRBV5-6 to TRBJ2-3, with 9 bases that match TRBD1. There are 15 residues in the CDR3. Trimming removed 4 bases from V and 0 bases from J; junction bases left unmatched: 3. Looked up from germline, CDR1 is SGHDT and CDR2 is YYEEEE. CDR3 nucleotide sequence: TGTGCCAGCAGCCCCGGGACAGGGAGCACAGATACGCAGTATTTT. It is translated as CASSPGTGSTDTQYF.

The chain joins TRBV9 to TRBJ2-5; D is perhaps TRBD1 (5 bases). The CDR3 totals 15 residues. V dropped 4 bases and J dropped 3 bases, with 16 bases sitting between them. Germline V gives CDR1 SGDLS, CDR2 YYNGEE. In DNA, the CDR3 is TGTGCCAGCAGCCCCCTCCAGGGATGGGAAGAGACCCAGTACTTC. It encodes CASSPLQGWEETQYF.

This clone was recorded a few times. The chain employs TRBV6-5 and TRBJ2-5; 8 positions match TRBD2. Per germline, CDR1 MNHEY and CDR2 SVGAGI. The CDR3 runs to 15 residues. Losses at the gene ends were 4 bases for V and 2 bases for J; bases not matched to a gene: 6. CDR3 nucleotide sequence: TGTGCCAGCAGTTTCAGCGGGGGCCCTCAAGAGACCCAGTACTTC. It codes for CASSFSGGPQETQYF.

This clone was seen a few times. J is TRBJ1-1 and V is TRBV5-6, with D possibly being TRBD1 (6 bases). Trimming shortened V by 4 bases and J by 4 bases, and 17 bases separated the two germline ends. Germline V gene sequence: CDR1 SGHDT, CDR2 YYEEEE. CDR3 size: 15 residues. The CDR3 sequence: CASSRQGPRGTEAFF. For the CDR3, the DNA is TGTGCCAGCAGCCGGCAGGGGCCTCGGGGCACTGAAGCTTTCTTT.

CDR3 in amino acids: CAWRSAGGVDTQYF. For the CDR3, the DNA is TGTGCCTGGAGGTCCGCGGGGGGCGTAGATACGCAGTATTTT. V is TRBV30 and J is TRBJ2-3; the match to TRBD2 covers 8 bases. Germline CDR1 is GTSNPN and CDR2 is SVGIG (reference sequence). V lost 3 bases to trimming and J lost 5 bases; unmatched junction nucleotides: 7. The CDR3 has 14 amino acids.

The genes are TRBV30 and TRBJ2-5, with TRBD2 as a possible D gene (7 bases). Germline V gene data show CDR1 as GTSNPN and CDR2 as SVGIG (reference sequence). This CDR3 contains 16 residues. Trimming stripped 0 bases from V and 1 base from J, with 15 bases between. DNA of the CDR3: TGTGCCTGGAGTGTAATGGGAGGGGGGTCCCAAGAGACCCAGTACTTC. Translating gives CAWSVMGGGSQETQYF. The variable domain in full, with the rest retrieved from reference TRBV30 and TRBJ2-5, is SQTIHQWPATLVQPVGSPLSLECTVEGTSNPNLYWYRQAAGRGLQLLFYSVGIGQISSEVPQNLSASRPQDRQFILSSKKLLLSDSGFYLCAWSVMGGGSQETQYFGPGTRLLVL.

CDR3: CAISRQGGDNYGYTF. The CDR3 region has the DNA TGTGCCATCAGCAGACAGGGCGGAGATAACTATGGCTACACCTTC. The genes are TRBV10-3 and TRBJ1-2; 7 nucleotides match TRBD1. The CDR3 runs 15 residues. The germline V gene has CDR1 ENHRY and CDR2 SYGVKD. V shed 6 bases and J 1 base; nucleotides not matched to a gene: 8.

CDR3 in DNA: TGTGCCAGCAGCTTAGGATTCCCTAAGAGGGAGGGCGCCTATGGCTACACCTTC. This sequence encodes CASSLGFPKREGAYGYTF. The chain employs TRBV7-9 and TRBJ1-2; D not resolved. From germline, CDR1 is SEHNR and CDR2 FQNEAQ (reference sequence). The CDR3 runs 18 residues. Deletions cut 1 base from V and 4 bases from J, with 22 bases between.

The J gene is TRBJ1-2, the V gene TRBV28; D unclear. V was cut by 1 base and J by 4 bases, with 13 bases left in between. The CDR3 is made up of 15 amino acids. In germline, CDR1 is MDHEN, CDR2 SYDVKM. DNA for the CDR3: TGTGCCAGCAGTTTATTTAGGGATGGGAGCTATGGCTACACCTTC. This translates into CASSLFRDGSYGYTF.

The rearrangement joins TRBV9 to TRBJ1-4; a weak D match, TRBD1 (5 bases). With 4 bases removed from V and 2 bases from J, the gap between germline ends came to 15 bases. The CDR3 totals 16 residues. Germline assignment: CDR1 SGDLS and CDR2 YYNGEE. The CDR3 here is CASSPYAGNTNEKLFF. The CDR3 bases are TGTGCCAGCAGCCCTTACGCAGGGAATACTAATGAAAAACTGTTTTTT. The full variable domain, completed using reference TRBV9 and TRBJ1-4, is DSGVTQTPKHLITATGQRVTLRCSPRSGDLSVYWYQQSLDQGLQFLIQYYNGEERAKGNILERFSAQQFPDLHSELNLSSLELGDSALYFCASSPYAGNTNEKLFFGSGTQLSVL.

This chain uses TRBV29-1 with TRBJ2-3, with D tentatively TRBD1 (6 bases). Germline V lookup: CDR1 SQVTM, CDR2 ANQGSEA. CDR3 size: 11 residues. The V and J ends lost 7 bases and 2 bases respectively, with 7 bases between them. The CDR3: CSGGPTDTQYF. The CDR3, as DNA: TGCAGCGGGGGGCCCACAGATACGCAGTATTTT.

The V call is TRBV5-4, the J call TRBJ2-7, with TRBD2 identical over 16 bases. The J segment lost 6 bases and the V segment lost 4 bases, leaving 4 bases of the junction unmatched. Germline values: CDR1 SGHNT, CDR2 YYREEE (reference sequence). The CDR3 consists of 15 residues. The CDR3 nucleotides are TGTGCCAGCAGCCTAGGGACTAGCGGGAGGGTCGAGCAGTACTTC. Translated: CASSLGTSGRVEQYF.

V gene TRBV5-1 combines with J gene TRBJ1-1; maybe TRBD1 (5 bases). Germline CDR1 and CDR2: SGHRS and YFSETQ. CDR3 length equals 16 residues. V was shortened by 4 bases and J by 8 bases, with 24 bases between the two germline ends. The CDR3 spells CASSRYTDSLGREAFF. In DNA form, the CDR3 reads TGCGCCAGCAGCCGATACACCGACAGCCTGGGAAGGGAAGCTTTCTTT.